The clone carrying this TCR beta chain showed up just a few times. No antigen is known for it. This sample's TCRbeta library carried unique molecular identifier barcodes. TCRdb independently ran MiXCR on the PCR reads; one entry per CDR3 protein. The sample yields some 550,000 distinct CDR3 sequences, 23% seen once. J was trimmed by 3 bases and V by 0 bases; bases with no gene match: 9. This CDR3 comprises 16 residues. Germline lookup yields CDR1 SGHRS and CDR2 YFSETQ. The data derive from a study of T-cell reconstitution after alpha-beta-depleted transplantation in children. General observations from the study: Reportedly, alpha-beta T cells present about two months post-transplant originated from several hundred expanded clones of graft origin. It was newly produced T cells that mostly accounted for T-cell counts and diversity one year after transplant.

Sample: PBMCs, mostly from graft donor cells, taken 360 days after TCRalphabeta/CD19-depleted stem cell transplant. V usage is TRBV5-1 and J usage is TRBJ2-7; 7 nucleotides align to TRBD1. This sequence was found in a boy under two years old who had a stem cell transplant for acute myeloid leukemia, so the T cells may come from the graft donor. The CDR3 bases are TGCGCCAGCAGCTTGGTAGGAGACAGGGCATTCTACGAGCAGTACTTC. Protein sequence: CASSLVGDRAFYEQYF.